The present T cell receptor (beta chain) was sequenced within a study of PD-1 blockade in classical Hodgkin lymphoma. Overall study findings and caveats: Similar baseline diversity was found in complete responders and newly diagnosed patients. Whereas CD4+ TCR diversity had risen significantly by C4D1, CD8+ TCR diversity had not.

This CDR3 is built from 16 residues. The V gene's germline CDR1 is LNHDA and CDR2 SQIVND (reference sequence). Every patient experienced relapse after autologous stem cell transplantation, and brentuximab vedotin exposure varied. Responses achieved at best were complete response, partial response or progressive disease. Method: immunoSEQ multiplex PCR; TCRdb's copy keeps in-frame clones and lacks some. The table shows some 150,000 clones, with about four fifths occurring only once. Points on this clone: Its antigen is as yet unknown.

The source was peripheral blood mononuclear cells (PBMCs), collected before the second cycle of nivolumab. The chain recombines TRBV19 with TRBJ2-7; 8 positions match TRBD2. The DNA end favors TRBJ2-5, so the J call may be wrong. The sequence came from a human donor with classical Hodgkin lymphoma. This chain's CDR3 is CASSIWVAGHQETQYF. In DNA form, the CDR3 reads TGTGCCAGTAGTATTTGGGTAGCGGGGCACCAAGAGACCCAGTACTTC.